Presented here are 11 T cell receptor beta chains from one specimen sequenced in a study of blood T cell repertoires in COVID-19. TCRdb's copy holds only in-frame clones and misses some; the assay was immunoSEQ multiplex PCR. The data hold roughly 130,000 clones, with roughly 90% observed a single time. The sequenced sample was peripheral blood. The receptors stem from a man aged 45-65 years with active COVID-19.

In DNA, the CDR3 is TGTGCCAGCAGCAACCGGGACAGGGAGTACTTC. Its protein product is CASSNRDREYF. The chain joins TRBV27 to TRBJ2-5, with 9 bases fitting TRBD1. The CDR3 length is 11 residues. The ends lost 6 bases at V and 12 bases at J; junction bases unmatched: 5. Germline lookup yields CDR1 MNHEY and CDR2 SMNVEV (reference sequence).

The chain is built from TRBV27 and TRBJ2-2; 13 nucleotides agree with TRBD2. Per the germline V gene, CDR1 is MNHEY and CDR2 is SMNVEV (reference sequence). The CDR3 is made up of 16 amino acids. Germline trimming cut 6 bases from V and 6 bases from J; bases unmatched to any gene: 7. CDR3 bases: TGTGCCAGCAGGACCGGACTAGCGGGAGCGGCCGGGGAGCTGTTTTTT. It codes for CASRTGLAGAAGELFF.

The genes are TRBV4-1 and TRBJ1-2; D unclear. Deletions cut 0 bases from V and 4 bases from J, with 15 bases between. This CDR3 is built from 16 residues. Per the germline V gene, CDR1 is MGHRA and CDR2 is YSYEKL. CDR3 residues: CASSQDRRTDIYGYTF. The CDR3, as DNA: TGCGCCAGCAGCCAAGATCGGCGAACTGACATCTATGGCTACACCTTC.

This sequence joins TRBV27 and TRBJ2-7, with 8 nucleotides matching TRBD1. CDR3 length: 13 residues. Unmatched junction bases numbered 6, after V lost 6 bases and J lost 5 bases. Germline CDR1 reads MNHEY; CDR2 reads SMNVEV (reference sequence). Here the CDR3 DNA reads TGTGCCAGCAGCCGGACAGGGACCCACGAGCAGTACGTC. As protein: CASSRTGTHEQYV.

The rearrangement joins TRBV2 to TRBJ1-6, with TRBD1 as a possible D gene (6 bases). Germline V gives CDR1 SNHLY, CDR2 FYNNEI. V lost 8 bases, J lost 10 bases, and 12 bases lay in between. The CDR3 has 12 amino acids. The CDR3 spells CASYGGQSPLHF. In DNA, the CDR3 is TGTGCCAGCTACGGGGGGCAGTCACCCCTCCACTTT.

The gene calls are TRBV6-2 or TRBV6-3 and TRBJ2-4; 8 positions agree with TRBD1. The CDR3 extends over 13 amino acids. V shed 5 bases, J shed 8 bases, and the junction held 5 bases outside the gene matches. CDR1 is MNHEY, CDR2 SVGEGT, per germline. Written as DNA, the CDR3 is TGTGCCAGCAGTCTAAACAGGGGGGACATTCAGTACTTC. As protein: CASSLNRGDIQYF.

V usage is TRBV7-9 and J usage is TRBJ2-1; TRBD2 is a possible D gene (6 bases). V lost 1 base and J lost 8, with 18 bases in between. The CDR3 has 16 residues. Germline V gives CDR1 SEHNR, CDR2 FQNEAQ (reference sequence). In DNA, the CDR3 is TGTGCCAGCAGCTTAGTTGTATCGCTAGCGAGTGATGAGCAGTTCTTC. This sequence encodes CASSLVVSLASDEQFF. Variable domain in full (rest from reference TRBV7-9 and TRBJ2-1): DTGVSQNPRHKITKRGQNVTFRCDPISEHNRLYWYRQTLGQGPEFLTYFQNEAQLEKSRLLSDRFSAERPKGSFSTLEIQRTEQGDSAMYLCASSLVVSLASDEQFFGPGTRLTVL.

V usage is TRBV3-1 (or the pseudogene TRBV3-2) and J usage is TRBJ1-2; 7 nucleotides match TRBD1. In germline, CDR1 is LGHDT, CDR2 YNNKEL (reference sequence). The CDR3 runs to 13 residues. With V trimmed by 5 bases and J by 4 bases, 4 bases remained unmatched. In nucleotides, the CDR3 is TGTGCCAGCAGCGCCGACAGGGTCTATGGCTACACCTTC. Protein: CASSADRVYGYTF.

The chain links TRBV11-2 to TRBJ2-7; TRBD2 matches 12 bases. Trimming at V came to 0 bases and at J to 2 bases, leaving 2 bases not matched to a gene. There are 16 residues in the CDR3. Germline CDR1 SGHAT, CDR2 FQNNGV. In DNA form, the CDR3 reads TGTGCCAGCAGCTTAGAGCTAGCGGGGGGGCCCTACGAGCAGTACTTC. Protein product: CASSLELAGGPYEQYF. Filled out from reference TRBV11-2 and TRBJ2-7, the complete variable domain reads EAGVAQSPRYKIIEKRQSVAFWCNPISGHATLYWYQQILGQGPKLLIQFQNNGVVDDSQLPKDRFSAERLKGVDSTLKIQPAKLEDSAVYLCASSLELAGGPYEQYFGPGTRLTVT.

This sequence joins TRBV15 and TRBJ2-2, with D possibly TRBD2 on 5 matching bases. Germline CDR1 and CDR2: LNHNV and YYDKDF (reference sequence). Trimming cost V 2 bases and J 0 bases, with 13 bases left between them. The CDR3 length is 17 residues. Here the CDR3 reads CATSRKLTGSNTGELFF. CDR3 DNA: TGTGCCACCAGCAGAAAACTGACGGGATCGAACACCGGGGAGCTGTTTTTT.

This chain links TRBV24-1 with TRBJ1-2; 8 positions match TRBD1. The V and J ends lost 2 bases and 4 bases, in that order; junction bases with no gene match: 8. This CDR3 contains 16 residues. Germline loops: CDR1 KGHDR, CDR2 SFDVKD. The CDR3 spells CATSDSSRGQVYGYTF. CDR3 in DNA: TGTGCCACCAGTGATTCAAGCAGGGGGCAGGTCTATGGCTACACCTTC.